The T cell receptor beta chain under discussion was sequenced for a study of T-cell reconstitution after alpha-beta-depleted transplantation in children. Findings and caveats of the study: Alpha-beta T cells about two months after transplant reportedly derived from several hundred expanded graft clones. Surviving recipient cells, namely T cells and thymic progenitors, were the source of high day-60 TCRbeta diversity in some patients.

For TCRbeta, the library was prepared with unique molecular identifiers. TCRdb analysed the PCR reads with MiXCR anew, one entry per CDR3 protein. The sample consists of some 290,000 distinct CDR3 sequences, about a quarter of them appearing once. CDR3 length: 15 residues. The germline gives CDR1 SGHRS, CDR2 YFSETQ. Deletions cut 0 bases from V and 4 bases from J, with 11 bases between. Worth noting for this clonotype: Antigen: not known.

Here the sequenced sample was PBMCs, mostly from graft donor cells, taken 180 days after TCRalphabeta/CD19-depleted stem cell transplant. The receptor was isolated from a male patient younger than 18 who had a stem cell transplant for acute lymphoblastic leukemia, so the T cells may come from the graft donor. The chain combines TRBV5-1 with TRBJ2-1; D remains unclear. CDR3 coding DNA: TGCGCCAGCAGCTTGGTTGGACCCCAATACAATGAGCAGTTCTTC. This encodes CASSLVGPQYNEQFF.